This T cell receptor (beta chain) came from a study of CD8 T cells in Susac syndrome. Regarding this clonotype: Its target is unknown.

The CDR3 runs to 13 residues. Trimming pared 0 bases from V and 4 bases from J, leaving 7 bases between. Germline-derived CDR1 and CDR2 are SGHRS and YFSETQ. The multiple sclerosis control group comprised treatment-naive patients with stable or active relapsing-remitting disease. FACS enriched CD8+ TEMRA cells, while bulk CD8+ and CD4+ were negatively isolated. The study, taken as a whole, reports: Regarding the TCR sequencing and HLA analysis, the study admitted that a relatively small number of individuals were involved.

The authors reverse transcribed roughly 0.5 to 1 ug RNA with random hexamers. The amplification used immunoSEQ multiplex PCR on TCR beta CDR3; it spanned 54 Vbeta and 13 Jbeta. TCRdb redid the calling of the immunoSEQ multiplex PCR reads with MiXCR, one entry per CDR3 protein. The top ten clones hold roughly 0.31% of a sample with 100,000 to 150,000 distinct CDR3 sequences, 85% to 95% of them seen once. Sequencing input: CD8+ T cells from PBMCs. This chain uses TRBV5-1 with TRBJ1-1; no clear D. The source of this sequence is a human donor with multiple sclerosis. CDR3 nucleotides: TGCGCCAGCAGCTTGGCAGGCGTCACTGAAGCTTTCTTT. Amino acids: CASSLAGVTEAFF.